This T cell receptor (beta chain) comes out of a study of blood T cells in healthy people across ages. On the study more broadly: The capture of about one barcoded beta molecule per two T cells was achieved by template switching.

General study results and limits: Estimates of diversity drawn from one million T cells were considered underestimates. Expanded clonotype changes were possibly confounded by unknown donor CMV status.

A sample-barcoded 5' primer and a J-beta primer mix were used in a second PCR of roughly 7 to 11 cycles. Each cDNA molecule was tagged by a template-switch adaptor that had 12 random nucleotides. MiXCR, run by TCRdb on the 5' RACE reads, gives a single entry per CDR3 protein. Of roughly 930,000 distinct CDR3 sequences listed, roughly 52% are singletons. Germline loops: CDR1 SGHTA, CDR2 FQGNSA. There are 12 residues in the CDR3. Trimming left V 1 base short and J 13 bases short, with 11 bases between. This clonotype turned up a few times. What it binds is not known. The sample consisted of blood. The TCR was taken from a young man in good health. The chain is built from TRBV7-2 and TRBJ2-4, with a tentative D call TRBD1 (6 bases). The CDR3 region has the DNA TGTGCCAGCAGCTTAGAGGGGGTCAGACAGTACTTC. Protein: CASSLEGVRQYF.